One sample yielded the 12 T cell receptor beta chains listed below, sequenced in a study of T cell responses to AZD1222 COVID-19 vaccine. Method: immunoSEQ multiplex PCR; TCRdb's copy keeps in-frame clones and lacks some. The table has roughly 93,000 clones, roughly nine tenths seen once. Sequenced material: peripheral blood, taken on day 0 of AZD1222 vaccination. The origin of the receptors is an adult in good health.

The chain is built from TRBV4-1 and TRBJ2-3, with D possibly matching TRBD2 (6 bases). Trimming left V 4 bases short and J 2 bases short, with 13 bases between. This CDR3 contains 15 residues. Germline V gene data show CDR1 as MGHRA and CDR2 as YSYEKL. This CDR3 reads CASSPFAGTTDTQYF. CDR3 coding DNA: TGCGCCAGCAGCCCCTTTGCGGGGACCACAGATACGCAGTATTTT.

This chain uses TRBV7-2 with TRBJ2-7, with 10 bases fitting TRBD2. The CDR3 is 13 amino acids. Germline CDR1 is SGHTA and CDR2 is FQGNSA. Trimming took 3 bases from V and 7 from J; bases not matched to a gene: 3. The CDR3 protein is CASSFSGRWEQYF. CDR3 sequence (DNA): TGTGCCAGCAGCTTTAGCGGGAGGTGGGAGCAGTACTTC. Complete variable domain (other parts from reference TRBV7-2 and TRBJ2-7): GAGVSQSPSNKVTEKGKDVELRCDPISGHTALYWYRQSLGQGLEFLIYFQGNSAPDKSGLPSDRFSAERTGGSVSTLTIQRTQQEDSAVYLCASSFSGRWEQYFGPGTRLTVT.

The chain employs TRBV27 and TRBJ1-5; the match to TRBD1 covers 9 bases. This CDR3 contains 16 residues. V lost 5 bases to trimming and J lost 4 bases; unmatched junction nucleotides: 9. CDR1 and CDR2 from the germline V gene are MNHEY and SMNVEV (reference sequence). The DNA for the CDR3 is TGTGCCAGCAGTCCGACAGGGGGGGGTGGGAATCAGCCCCAGCATTTT. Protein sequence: CASSPTGGGGNQPQHF.

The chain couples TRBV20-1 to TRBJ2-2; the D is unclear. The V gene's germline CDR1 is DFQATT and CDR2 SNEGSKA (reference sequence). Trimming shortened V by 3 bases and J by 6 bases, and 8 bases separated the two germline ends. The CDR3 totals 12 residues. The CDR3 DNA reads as TGCAGTGCTAGTGGGCTCCCCGGGGAGCTGTTTTTT. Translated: CSASGLPGELFF.

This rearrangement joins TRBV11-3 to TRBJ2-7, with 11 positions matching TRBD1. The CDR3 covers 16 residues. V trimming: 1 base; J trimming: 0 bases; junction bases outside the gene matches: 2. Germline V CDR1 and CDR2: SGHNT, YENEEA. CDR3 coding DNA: TGTGCCAGCAGCTTAGGTGGGACAGGGGGCTCCTACGAGCAGTACTTC. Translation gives CASSLGGTGGSYEQYF.

The CDR3 DNA is TGTGCCAGCATCGGGCAGAACCTCCTCGAGCAGTACTTC. Residues: CASIGQNLLEQYF. This rearrangement joins TRBV28 to TRBJ2-7, with unresolved D. The germline CDR1 and CDR2 sequences are MDHEN and SYDVKM. The CDR3 covers 13 residues. The V and J ends lost 7 bases and 6 bases respectively, with 16 bases between them.

The CDR3, as DNA: TGTGCCAGCAGCTCCGGGACTGGGGGCTCCTACGAGCAGTACTTC. Translating gives CASSSGTGGSYEQYF. This chain connects TRBV6-2 or TRBV6-3 to TRBJ2-7; possible D gene TRBD2, 6 bases. The V gene's germline CDR1 is MNHEY and CDR2 SVGEGT. V lost 6 bases and J 0 bases, leaving 15 bases between the germline ends. The CDR3 covers 15 residues.

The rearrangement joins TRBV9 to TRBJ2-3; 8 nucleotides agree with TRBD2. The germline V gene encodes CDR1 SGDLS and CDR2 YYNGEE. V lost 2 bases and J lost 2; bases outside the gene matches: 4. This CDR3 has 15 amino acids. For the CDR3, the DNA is TGTGCCAGCAGCGTTAGCGGGGACTACACAGATACGCAGTATTTT. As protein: CASSVSGDYTDTQYF.

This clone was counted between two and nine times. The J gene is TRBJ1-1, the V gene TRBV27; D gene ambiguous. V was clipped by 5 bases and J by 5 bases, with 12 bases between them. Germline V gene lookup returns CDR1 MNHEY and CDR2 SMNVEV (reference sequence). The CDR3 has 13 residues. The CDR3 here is CASSQYGGTEAFF. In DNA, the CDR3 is TGTGCCAGCAGTCAGTACGGAGGGACTGAAGCTTTCTTT.

The CDR3 protein is CASSPVDGAFNTEAFF. In DNA form, the CDR3 reads TGTGCCAGCTCACCGGTCGACGGGGCTTTTAACACTGAAGCTTTCTTT. The chain links TRBV18 to TRBJ1-1, with D perhaps TRBD1 (5 bases). The CDR3 has 16 residues. Germline assignment: CDR1 KGHSH and CDR2 LQKENI. V was cut by 3 bases and J by 2 bases, with 16 bases left in between.

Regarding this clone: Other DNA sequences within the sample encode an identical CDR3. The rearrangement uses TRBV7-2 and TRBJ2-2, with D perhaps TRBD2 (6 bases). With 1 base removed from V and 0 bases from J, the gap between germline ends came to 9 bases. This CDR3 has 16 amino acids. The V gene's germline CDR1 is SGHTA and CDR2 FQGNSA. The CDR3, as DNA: TGTGCCAGCAGCTTAGTTCGACTAGCGAACACCGGGGAGCTGTTTTTT. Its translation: CASSLVRLANTGELFF. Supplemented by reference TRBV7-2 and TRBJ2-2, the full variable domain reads GAGVSQSPSNKVTEKGKDVELRCDPISGHTALYWYRQSLGQGLEFLIYFQGNSAPDKSGLPSDRFSAERTGGSVSTLTIQRTQQEDSAVYLCASSLVRLANTGELFFGEGSRLTVL.

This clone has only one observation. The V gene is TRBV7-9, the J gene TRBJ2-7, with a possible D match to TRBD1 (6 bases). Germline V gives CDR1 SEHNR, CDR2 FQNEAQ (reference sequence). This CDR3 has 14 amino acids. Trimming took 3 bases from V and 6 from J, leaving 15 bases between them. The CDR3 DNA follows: TGTGCCAGCAGCTTCTCAGGGGCCAGCGGCGAGCAGTACTTC. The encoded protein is CASSFSGASGEQYF.